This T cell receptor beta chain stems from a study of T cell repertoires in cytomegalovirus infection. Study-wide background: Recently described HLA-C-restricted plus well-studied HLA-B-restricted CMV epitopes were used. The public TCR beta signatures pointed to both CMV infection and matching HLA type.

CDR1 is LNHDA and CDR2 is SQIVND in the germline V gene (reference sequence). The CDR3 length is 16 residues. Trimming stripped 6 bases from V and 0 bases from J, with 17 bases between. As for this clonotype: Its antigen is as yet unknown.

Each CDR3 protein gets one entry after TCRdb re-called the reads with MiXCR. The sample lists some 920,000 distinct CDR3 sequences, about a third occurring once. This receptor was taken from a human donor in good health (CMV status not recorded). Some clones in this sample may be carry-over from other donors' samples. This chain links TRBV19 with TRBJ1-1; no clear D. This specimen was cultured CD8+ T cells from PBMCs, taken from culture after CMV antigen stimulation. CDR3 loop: CASSHIIETVNTEAFF. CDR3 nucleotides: TGTGCCAGTAGCCACATAATAGAGACGGTGAACACTGAAGCTTTCTTT.